Below are 29 T cell receptor beta chains sequenced from a single sample in a study of beta chain features in type 1 diabetes. Study-wide findings and caveats: There was a moderate but significant shortening of TCRB CDR3s in all four CD4+ subsets of Type 1 diabetes patients.

For these TCRs, the target antigens are not known. The investigators reverse transcribed all of the isolated RNA, so they sequenced expressed TCRB transcripts. Clones were read by immunoSEQ multiplex PCR, and TCRdb kept only the in-frame ones, dropping some. The sample has around 160,000 clones; 9% are singletons. The sequenced material came from central memory CD4+ T cells from blood. The receptors were gathered from a woman in her twenties or thirties with type 1 diabetes.

This clone was detected a few times. The chain combines TRBV29-1 with TRBJ2-7; 10 nucleotides align to TRBD1. CDR3 length: 14 residues. V lost 5 bases, J lost 4 bases, and 8 bases stayed unmatched. Germline lookup yields CDR1 SQVTM and CDR2 ANQGSEA. CDR3 residues: CSVIRDRGRYEQYF. The CDR3 DNA reads TGCAGCGTTATCCGGGACAGGGGACGGTACGAGCAGTACTTC.

This clone was detected only a few times. The chain couples TRBV5-1 to TRBJ1-5; 7 bases map to TRBD1. The CDR3 loop spans 15 amino acids. V gave up 0 bases and J gave up 7 bases; unmatched junction bases: 7. The germline V gene has CDR1 SGHRS and CDR2 YFSETQ. The CDR3 sequence is CASSLGDSRGQPQHF. In DNA form, the CDR3 reads TGCGCCAGCAGCTTGGGGGACAGCCGGGGACAGCCCCAGCATTTT.

This clone was observed a handful of times. The gene calls are TRBV13 and TRBJ1-3, with D unresolved. Trimming shortened V by 5 bases and J by 1 base, and 12 bases separated the two germline ends. CDR3 length: 15 residues. Looked up from germline, CDR1 is PRHDT and CDR2 is FYEKMQ (reference sequence). This CDR3 is CASSPRWESGNTIYF. The CDR3 coding sequence is TGTGCCAGCAGCCCCCGCTGGGAGTCTGGAAACACCATATATTTT. Filled out from reference TRBV13 and TRBJ1-3, the complete variable domain reads AAGVIQSPRHLIKEKRETATLKCYPIPRHDTVYWYQQGPGQDPQFLISFYEKMQSDKGSIPDRFSAQQFSDYHSELNMSSLELGDSALYFCASSPRWESGNTIYFGEGSWLTVV.

The chain has TRBV5-1 and TRBJ2-7, with a weak D call TRBD1 (6 bases). The CDR3 spans 13 residues. Trimming left V 3 bases short and J 5 bases short, with 12 bases between. The germline CDR1 and CDR2 sequences are SGHRS and YFSETQ. The CDR3, as DNA: TGCGCCAGCAGCTACCACAGGGCCAACGAGCAGTACTTC. Amino acids: CASSYHRANEQYF.

The chain has TRBV4-1 and TRBJ2-2, with TRBD1 identical over 9 bases. Germline V gene data show CDR1 as MGHRA and CDR2 as YSYEKL. With 8 bases clipped from V and 1 base from J, the junction kept 14 bases outside the gene matches. The CDR3 is made up of 18 amino acids. CDR3 nucleotide sequence: TGCGCCAGCTCGCGGGACAGGGAACGTTCCGGGAACACCGGGGAGCTGTTTTTT. Protein sequence: CASSRDRERSGNTGELFF.

The V call is TRBV18, the J call TRBJ2-7, with unresolved D. The CDR3 totals 15 residues. The germline V gene has CDR1 KGHSH and CDR2 LQKENI. With 5 bases removed from V and 3 bases from J, the gap between germline ends came to 17 bases. CDR3 nucleotide sequence: TGTGCCAGCTCATCAGGAATAGGCTCGGTCTACGAGCAGTACTTC. This codes for CASSSGIGSVYEQYF.

This clone came up many times. This chain connects TRBV5-6 to TRBJ2-3; D might be TRBD2 (5 bases). This CDR3 contains 12 residues. Germline CDR1 and CDR2: SGHDT and YYEEEE. V was pared by 4 bases and J by 8 bases, with 11 bases between. The CDR3 DNA reads TGTGCCAGCAGCATCCTAGCACTTACGCAGTATTTT. Translation: CASSILALTQYF.

This clone has just a few counts. CDR3 sequence reads: CASSSSGNTDTQYF. CDR3 nucleotides: TGTGCCAGCAGCTCTAGCGGGAACACAGATACGCAGTATTTT. This chain connects TRBV7-8 to TRBJ2-3; TRBD2 matches 9 bases. Germline V gene lookup returns CDR1 SGHVS and CDR2 FQNEAQ. The CDR3 loop spans 14 amino acids. The junction had 1 base not matched to a gene; V was cut back by 4 bases and J by 2 bases.

This chain uses TRBV5-6 with TRBJ2-5; D possibly corresponds to TRBD1 (6 bases). Germline CDR1 and CDR2: SGHDT and YYEEEE. The CDR3 covers 12 residues. V dropped 0 bases and J dropped 11 bases, with 11 bases sitting between them. The CDR3 DNA follows: TGTGCCAGCAGCTTGGTGGACAGAGAGCAGTACTTC. Translated, it gives CASSLVDREQYF.

This clone was seen more than once but under ten times. The chain uses TRBV19 and TRBJ2-1; 13 bases match TRBD2. The germline V gene has CDR1 LNHDA and CDR2 SQIVND (reference sequence). This CDR3 region has 15 residues. V trimming: 6 bases; J trimming: 9 bases; junction bases outside the gene matches: 8. The CDR3 spells CASRETSGRRGEQFF. The DNA of the CDR3 is TGTGCCAGTAGGGAGACTAGCGGGAGGAGAGGTGAGCAGTTCTTC.

The rearrangement joins TRBV15 to TRBJ2-1; D is unresolved. This CDR3 contains 12 residues. Trimming cost V 1 base and J 5 bases, with 3 bases left between them. The V gene's germline CDR1 is LNHNV and CDR2 YYDKDF (reference sequence). The chain's CDR3 is CATSRVDNEQFF. The CDR3 region has the DNA TGTGCCACCAGCAGAGTAGACAATGAGCAGTTCTTC. Full variable domain (rest looked up from reference TRBV15 and TRBJ2-1): DAMVIQNPRYQVTQFGKPVTLSCSQTLNHNVMYWYQQKSSQAPKLLFHYYDKDFNNEADTPDNFQSRRPNTSFCFLDIRSPGLGDTAMYLCATSRVDNEQFFGPGTRLTVL.

The chain uses TRBV5-1 and TRBJ1-1, with D maybe TRBD1 (5 bases). Trimming took 0 bases from V and 5 from J, leaving 11 bases between them. This CDR3 contains 14 residues. Germline lookup yields CDR1 SGHRS and CDR2 YFSETQ. The CDR3 sequence: CASSLDTGLTEAFF. CDR3 sequence (DNA): TGCGCCAGCAGCTTGGATACAGGATTGACTGAAGCTTTCTTT.

V is TRBV18 and J is TRBJ2-7; 7 bases fit TRBD2. The germline V gene has CDR1 KGHSH and CDR2 LQKENI. The ends lost 3 bases at V and 5 bases at J; junction bases unmatched: 10. This CDR3 has 15 residues. CDR3 protein: CASSPGGAGEDEQYF. CDR3 coding DNA: TGTGCCAGCTCACCTGGAGGGGCGGGAGAGGACGAGCAGTACTTC. The full variable domain, completed using reference TRBV18 and TRBJ2-7, is NAGVMQNPRHLVRRRGQEARLRCSPMKGHSHVYWYRQLPEEGLKFMVYLQKENIIDESGMPKERFSAEFPKEGPSILRIQQVVRGDSAAYFCASSPGGAGEDEQYFGPGTRLTVT.

This clone appeared a few times. The chain joins TRBV7-3 to TRBJ1-1; no clear D. CDR3 length: 13 residues. V lost 2 bases, J lost 4 bases, and 8 bases lay in between. CDR1 is SGHTA, CDR2 FQGTGA, per germline. The CDR3 reads CASSLGEGTEAFF. The CDR3 DNA follows: TGTGCCAGCAGCTTAGGCGAGGGCACTGAAGCTTTCTTT.

The CDR3 is CASSPTKETQYF. The CDR3 region has the DNA TGTGCCAGCTCACCGACAAAAGAGACCCAGTACTTC. This sequence joins TRBV18 and TRBJ2-5; the D is unclear. This CDR3 has 12 residues. Looked up from germline, CDR1 is KGHSH and CDR2 is LQKENI. V was clipped by 3 bases and J by 3 bases, with 5 bases between them.

CDR3 nucleotides: TGTGCCAGCATTGCCTTAGGGACAGGGGACTATGGCTACACCTTC. Translation: CASIALGTGDYGYTF. This chain connects TRBV2 to TRBJ1-2; 10 bases are a match to TRBD1. The CDR3 loop spans 15 amino acids. Germline V gene sequence: CDR1 SNHLY, CDR2 FYNNEI. V lost 7 bases, J lost 3 bases, and 8 bases stayed unmatched.

The genes are TRBV28 and TRBJ1-6; no clear D. CDR1 is MDHEN and CDR2 is SYDVKM in the germline V gene. With 2 bases removed from V and 5 bases from J, the gap between germline ends came to 10 bases. The CDR3 length is 15 residues. Here the CDR3 reads CASSLGTANNSPLHF. The DNA for the CDR3 is TGTGCCAGCAGTTTAGGAACAGCAAATAATTCACCCCTCCACTTT. The entire variable domain, with the rest obtained from reference TRBV28 and TRBJ1-6, is as follows: DVKVTQSSRYLVKRTGEKVFLECVQDMDHENMFWYRQDPGLGLRLIYFSYDVKMKEKGDIPEGYSVSREKKERFSLILESASTNQTSMYLCASSLGTANNSPLHFGNGTRLTVT.

The chain uses TRBV19 and TRBJ1-5; 8 nucleotides agree with TRBD1. Germline V gene sequence: CDR1 LNHDA, CDR2 SQIVND (reference sequence). Trimming cost V 10 bases and J 7 bases; bases outside gene matches: 15. The CDR3 extends over 15 amino acids. The CDR3 DNA follows: TGTGCCACCACCCAAGGAGGACAGGGTAACCAGCCCCAGCATTTT. This translates into CATTQGGQGNQPQHF.

The sample holds a few counts of this clone. The junction does not match germline at one end; this may be a read error. This chain joins TRBV7-7 and TRBJ2-5, with 9 bases fitting TRBD2. CDR3 length: 15 amino acids. Germline V CDR1 and CDR2: SSHAT, FNYEAQ (reference sequence). Here the CDR3 reads CASSSSWTSEETQYF. In nucleotides, the CDR3 is TGTGCTAGCAGCTCCTCCTGGACTAGCGAAGAGACCCAGTACTTC.

V is TRBV30 and J is TRBJ2-7; TRBD2 is a possible D gene (6 bases). Germline V gives CDR1 GTSNPN, CDR2 SVGIG (reference sequence). The CDR3 contains 13 residues. V was shortened by 2 bases and J by 6 bases, with 14 bases between the two germline ends. The CDR3: CAWSPTLGGEQYF. The CDR3 DNA reads TGTGCCTGGAGTCCAACTCTCGGGGGCGAGCAGTACTTC.

This chain links TRBV5-4 with TRBJ2-2, with D uncertain. The germline V gene has CDR1 SGHNT and CDR2 YYREEE (reference sequence). The germline V and J ends were trimmed by 0 bases and 5 bases, with 8 bases remaining between them. The CDR3 loop spans 14 amino acids. The CDR3: CASSLVDTTGELFF. The CDR3 nucleotides read TGTGCCAGCAGCTTGGTAGATACTACCGGGGAGCTGTTTTTT.

The chain recombines TRBV7-8 with TRBJ2-7; TRBD1 matches 10 bases. Germline assignment: CDR1 SGHVS and CDR2 FQNEAQ. V shed 5 bases and J 3 bases; nucleotides not matched to a gene: 1. The length of the CDR3 is 13 residues. CDR3 protein: CASSRDRGYEQYF. Here the CDR3 DNA reads TGTGCCAGCAGCCGGGACAGGGGCTACGAGCAGTACTTC.

This chain uses TRBV4-1 with TRBJ1-5; a weak D match, TRBD1 (5 bases). CDR3 length equals 13 residues. Germline lookup yields CDR1 MGHRA and CDR2 YSYEKL. V was clipped by 2 bases and J by 7 bases, with 9 bases between them. CDR3 DNA: TGCGCCAGCAGCCAATTTAGGGGCCAGCCCCAGCATTTT. It codes for CASSQFRGQPQHF.

This clone turned up a few times. The CDR3 sequence is CAWSSLQSYTF. In DNA, the CDR3 is TGTGCCTGGAGCTCCCTACAGAGCTACACCTTC. The V call is TRBV30, the J call TRBJ1-2; the D is unclear. This CDR3 has 11 amino acids. The germline V gene encodes CDR1 GTSNPN and CDR2 SVGIG (reference sequence). V was cut by 3 bases and J by 9 bases, with 11 bases left in between.

This clone was counted a few times. CDR3 coding DNA: TGTGCCAGCAGCCCAGACAGGGGACTAGAGACCCAGTACTTC. Protein product: CASSPDRGLETQYF. V is TRBV7-9 and J is TRBJ2-5; TRBD1 matches at 8 bases. The V gene end was trimmed by 5 bases and the J gene end by 4 bases; junction bases not matched to a gene: 6. The CDR3 covers 14 residues. CDR1 and CDR2 from the germline V gene are SEHNR and FQNEAQ (reference sequence).

The rearrangement links TRBV4-2 to TRBJ2-7; 7 bases line up with TRBD1. Unmatched junction bases numbered 0, after V lost 3 bases and J lost 4 bases. There are 12 residues in the CDR3. The V gene's germline CDR1 is LGHNA and CDR2 YNFKEQ. In DNA, the CDR3 is TGTGCCAGCAGCCAGACAGGGTACGAGCAGTACTTC. It encodes CASSQTGYEQYF.

This clone was seen ten or more times. The chain employs TRBV18 and TRBJ2-6; possible D gene TRBD1, 5 bases. CDR3 length: 16 amino acids. Germline loops: CDR1 KGHSH, CDR2 LQKENI. V was cut by 8 bases and J by 0 bases, with 14 bases left in between. CDR3 DNA: TGTGCCAGCCCGAAGACAGCCGACTCTGGGGCCAACGTCCTGACTTTC. Translation gives CASPKTADSGANVLTF.

The rearrangement joins TRBV29-1 to TRBJ2-1, with 8 bases lining up with TRBD2. Germline V CDR1 and CDR2: SQVTM, ANQGSEA. This CDR3 has 14 amino acids. V lost 6 bases, J lost 5 bases, and 9 bases stayed unmatched. DNA for the CDR3: TGCAGCGTGCCGGGAGGGCCTTGGGACAATGAGCAGTTCTTC. Translation gives CSVPGGPWDNEQFF.

This clone has more than one count but fewer than ten. A read error may account for a junction end that differs from germline. CDR3 nucleotides: TGTGCCAGCAGCTTAGGGCGGGACAGGCTAGTATTT. Translating it yields CASSLGRDRLVF. J is TRBJ2-3 and V is TRBV7-2; 8 bases align to TRBD1. Germline V CDR1 and CDR2: SGHTA, FQGNSA. The CDR3 totals 12 residues.